This TCR beta chain was observed in a study of T cell responses to AZD1222 COVID-19 vaccine. Overall study context: Second doses were pooled across both intervals (about 4 or about 12 weeks).

Per germline, CDR1 SGHKS and CDR2 YYEKEE (reference sequence). The CDR3 has 14 amino acids. Unmatched junction bases numbered 5, after V lost 0 bases and J lost 8 bases. Concerning this clone itself: What it binds is unknown.

Study-level findings and limits: Reportedly, close to half of spike-specific TCRs are directed against unmutated variant regions. Across spike, vaccine-associated CD4 TCRs were found, dominant at 160-218 and 743-854.

Produced via immunoSEQ multiplex PCR; TCRdb's table is partial and in-frame only. This sample has about 190,000 clones; almost 95% occur once, and the top ten carry approximately 1.3%. The gene calls are TRBV5-5 and TRBJ2-4, with 7 positions matching TRBD2. This specimen was peripheral blood, taken on day 0 of AZD1222 vaccination. The TCR comes from an adult in good health. CDR3 protein: CASSLAKGGDIQYF. Here the CDR3 DNA reads TGTGCCAGCAGCTTGGCAAAGGGAGGGGACATTCAGTACTTC.